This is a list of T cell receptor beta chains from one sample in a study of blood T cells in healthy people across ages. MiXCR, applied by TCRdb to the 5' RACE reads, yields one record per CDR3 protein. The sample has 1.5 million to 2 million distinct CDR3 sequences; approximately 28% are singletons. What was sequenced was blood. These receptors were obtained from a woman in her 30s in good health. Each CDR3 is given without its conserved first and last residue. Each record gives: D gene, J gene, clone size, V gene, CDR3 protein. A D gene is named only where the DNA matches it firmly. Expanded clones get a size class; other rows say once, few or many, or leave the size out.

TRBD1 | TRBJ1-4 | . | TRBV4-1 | ASSQLQGRTNEKLF
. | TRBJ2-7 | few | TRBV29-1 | SVETRAGNYEQY
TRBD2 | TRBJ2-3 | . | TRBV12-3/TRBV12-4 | ASAHTSLAGRRDTQY
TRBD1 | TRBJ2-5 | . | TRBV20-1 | SANGDRGRIETQY
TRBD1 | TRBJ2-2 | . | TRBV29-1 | SVGTGAGELF
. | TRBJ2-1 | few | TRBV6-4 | ASSSFPTDEQF
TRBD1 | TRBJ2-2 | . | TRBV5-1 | ASSLAGTGVYTGELF
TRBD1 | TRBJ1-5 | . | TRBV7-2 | ASSSVRQGTFSNQPQH
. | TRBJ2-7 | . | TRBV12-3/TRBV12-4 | ASSFGPRGRMSYERY
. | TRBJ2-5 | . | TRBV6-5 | ASRLTPGETQY
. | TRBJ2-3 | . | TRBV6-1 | ASSPSNGGRDTQY
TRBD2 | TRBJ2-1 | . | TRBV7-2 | ASSLVLAGEHNEQF
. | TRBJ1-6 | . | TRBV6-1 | ASSEGGGSSPLH
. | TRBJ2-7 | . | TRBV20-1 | SAREDGGAYEQY
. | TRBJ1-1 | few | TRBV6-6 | ASSPQDGEAF
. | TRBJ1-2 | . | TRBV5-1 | ASSLGQTFVGYT
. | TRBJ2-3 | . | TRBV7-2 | ASSRKLGDTQY
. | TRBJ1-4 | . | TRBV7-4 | ASSCRGFRSGFRTTNEKLF
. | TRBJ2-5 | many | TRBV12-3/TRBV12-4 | ASSFGVSETQY
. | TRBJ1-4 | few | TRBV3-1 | ASSYGTDNEKLF
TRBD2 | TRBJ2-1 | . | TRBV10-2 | ASDGLAGEQF
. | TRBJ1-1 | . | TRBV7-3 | ASSLKPGPDGEAF
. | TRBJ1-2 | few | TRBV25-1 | ASSADDQGYGYT
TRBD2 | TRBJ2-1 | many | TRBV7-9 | ASSPRTSGGAHEQF
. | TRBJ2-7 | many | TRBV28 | ASRDVPYEQY
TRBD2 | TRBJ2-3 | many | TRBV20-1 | SSLVTSGGTDTQY
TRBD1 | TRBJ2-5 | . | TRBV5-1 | ASSITGTGEIKETQY
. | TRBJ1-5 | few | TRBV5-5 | ASSLAAFGHQPQH
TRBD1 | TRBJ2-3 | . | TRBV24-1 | ATSDPRTGRTDTQY
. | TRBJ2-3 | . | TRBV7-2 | ASSRAERGGTDTQY
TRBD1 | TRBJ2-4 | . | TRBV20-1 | SADAPGQALAKNIQY
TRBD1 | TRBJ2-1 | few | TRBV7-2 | ASSLLQGWDEQF
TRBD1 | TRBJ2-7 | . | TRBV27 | ASTPGTETYEQY
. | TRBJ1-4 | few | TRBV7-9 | ASSQDWPATNEKLF
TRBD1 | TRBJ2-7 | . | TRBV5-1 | ASSARGQGVYEQY
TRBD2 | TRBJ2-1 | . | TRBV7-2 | ASSLRLAALNNEQF
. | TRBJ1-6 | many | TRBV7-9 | ASGSVNSPLH
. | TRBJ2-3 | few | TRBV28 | ASRMGDTQY
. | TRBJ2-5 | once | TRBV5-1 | ASSLRGRGNEQY
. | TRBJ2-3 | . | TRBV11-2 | ASLKIGEADTQY
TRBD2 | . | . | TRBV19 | ASSSSGNSYEQY